The sequence of this T cell receptor (beta chain) was determined in a study of shared clonotypes between healthy human individuals. Across the study: Three plates were used per donor for CD4 naive, three for CD4 memory, two for CD8 naive and one for CD8 memory.

This table comes from immunoSEQ multiplex PCR, and its TCRdb copy is limited to in-frame clones, with some not included. The sample lists some 800,000 clones, roughly 92% occurring once. V shed 7 bases and J shed 5 bases, with 18 bases lying between them. There are 14 residues in the CDR3. The germline V gene has CDR1 WSHSY and CDR2 SAAADI. In the naive CD8 group, cells lacked CD45RO and were positively selected for CCR7, so terminally differentiated effector memory CD45RA+ cells were left out. Sequencing was done on a sample of naive CD8+ T cells sorted from blood. The chain links TRBV10-2 to TRBJ2-7, with D perhaps being TRBD1 or TRBD2 (5 bases each). The TCR comes from a young man in good health. CDR3 amino acids: CASIHGASSHEQYF. CDR3 coding DNA: TGCGCCAGCATCCATGGGGCTAGCAGCCACGAGCAGTACTTC.